The 14 T cell receptor beta chains below come from one sample, sequenced in a study of T cells in Graves' hyperthyroidism and ophthalmopathy. TCR beta CDR3 sequences were amplified from RNA transcripts. The primer set for the first-round RT-PCR of the TCR CDR3 was HTBI. Via MiXCR, TCRdb re-called the multiplex PCR reads, giving one row per CDR3 protein. The sample holds about 690,000 distinct CDR3 sequences; 15% to 20% are singletons and the top ten take around 15%. Sequencing used blood. These receptor sequences come from a man in his forties or fifties with Graves' hyperthyroidism.

The chain uses TRBV7-8 and TRBJ2-1; no definite D call. CDR3 size: 13 residues. Germline CDR1 is SGHVS and CDR2 is FQNEAQ. V was cut by 0 bases and J by 10 bases, with 10 bases left in between. CDR3: CASSLASKAEQFF. The CDR3, as DNA: TGTGCCAGCAGCTTAGCCAGTAAGGCAGAGCAGTTCTTC. The entire variable domain, with the rest obtained from reference TRBV7-8 and TRBJ2-1, is as follows: GAGVSQSPRYKVAKRGQDVALRCDPISGHVSLFWYQQALGQGPEFLTYFQNEAQLDKSGLPSDRFFAERPEGSVSTLKIQRTQQEDSAVYLCASSLASKAEQFFGPGTRLTVL.

This rearrangement joins TRBV18 to TRBJ1-1; 7 bases fit TRBD1. Germline V lookup: CDR1 KGHSH, CDR2 LQKENI. CDR3 size: 18 residues. After removal of 0 bases from V and 4 bases from J, the junction contained 14 bases not matched to a gene. The CDR3 here is CASSPPRGLVSRGTEAFF. The CDR3 DNA is TGTGCCAGCTCACCACCGAGGGGGCTAGTTAGCCGCGGCACTGAAGCTTTCTTT.

This clonotype appeared many times. The chain has TRBV6-2 or TRBV6-3 and TRBJ2-1; the match to TRBD2 covers 13 bases. The CDR3 is made up of 16 amino acids. Losses at the gene ends were 6 bases for V and 2 bases for J; bases not matched to a gene: 4. Germline values: CDR1 MNHEY, CDR2 SVGEGT. This chain's CDR3 is CASRQGLAGTYNEQFF. As DNA, the CDR3 is TGTGCCAGCAGACAGGGACTAGCGGGGACCTACAATGAGCAGTTCTTC.

This clonotype was recorded many times. J is TRBJ1-5 and V is TRBV27, with D maybe TRBD1 (6 bases). Germline assignment: CDR1 MNHEY and CDR2 SMNVEV (reference sequence). This CDR3 is built from 14 residues. V was pared by 6 bases and J by 2 bases, with 11 bases between. The CDR3 reads CASRTGYGNQPQHF. The CDR3 bases are TGTGCCAGCAGGACAGGTTACGGCAATCAGCCCCAGCATTTT.

This clonotype has ten or more counts. The chain has TRBV7-9 and TRBJ1-1, with D possibly being TRBD1 (6 bases). This CDR3 is 15 amino acids long. The V gene's germline CDR1 is SEHNR and CDR2 FQNEAQ (reference sequence). V lost 3 bases to trimming and J lost 3 bases, with 14 bases between them. The CDR3 is CASSLVGGAHTEAFF. The CDR3, as DNA: TGTGCCAGCAGCTTGGTGGGGGGGGCGCACACTGAAGCTTTCTTT.

This clonotype was counted many times. J is TRBJ1-4 and V is TRBV30, with D possibly being TRBD1 (6 bases). V gave up 2 bases and J gave up 6 bases, with 10 bases separating them. From germline, CDR1 is GTSNPN and CDR2 SVGIG (reference sequence). The length of the CDR3 is 13 residues. The CDR3 DNA reads TGTGCCTGGAGTAGAAACAGGGATGAAAAACTGTTTTTT. Translation: CAWSRNRDEKLFF.

The chain combines TRBV4-1 with TRBJ2-5; D is possibly TRBD1 (5 bases). CDR1 is MGHRA, CDR2 YSYEKL, per germline. Trimming removed 5 bases at V and 4 bases at J, with 11 bases between. The CDR3 totals 13 residues. CDR3 sequence: CASSEGAGETQYF. Written as DNA, the CDR3 is TGCGCCAGCAGCGAAGGGGCTGGAGAGACCCAGTACTTC.

This clonotype showed up many times. The rearrangement joins TRBV5-1 to TRBJ2-1; no clear D. Per the germline V gene, CDR1 is SGHRS and CDR2 is YFSETQ. This CDR3 spans 13 amino acids. Trimming left V 3 bases short and J 1 base short, with 5 bases between. The CDR3 is CASSSASYNEQFF. DNA of the CDR3: TGCGCCAGCAGCTCCGCTTCCTACAATGAGCAGTTCTTC. The whole variable domain, remainder taken from reference TRBV5-1 and TRBJ2-1, is KAGVTQTPRYLIKTRGQQVTLSCSPISGHRSVSWYQQTPGQGLQFLFEYFSETQRNKGNFPGRFSGRQFSNSRSEMNVSTLELGDSALYLCASSSASYNEQFFGPGTRLTVL.

The chain links TRBV20-1 to TRBJ2-7; D not resolved. Germline assignment: CDR1 DFQATT and CDR2 SNEGSKA (reference sequence). This CDR3 region has 15 residues. V was clipped by 4 bases and J by 2 bases, with 18 bases between them. CDR3 sequence: CSATSSHGSPYEQYF. CDR3 nucleotides: TGCAGTGCTACCTCCTCTCACGGGTCCCCCTACGAGCAGTACTTC.

In its sample, this clonotype was seen a few times. The chain recombines TRBV7-8 with TRBJ1-1, with unresolved D. The CDR3 loop spans 13 amino acids. V was trimmed by 7 bases and J by 4 bases, leaving 13 bases between them. Germline CDR1 reads SGHVS; CDR2 reads FQNEAQ. DNA of the CDR3: TGTGCCAGCACCCTTGGGGTAGTCACTGAAGCTTTCTTT. It encodes CASTLGVVTEAFF.

The sample holds many counts of this clonotype. The genes are TRBV7-2 and TRBJ1-2; D perhaps matches TRBD1 (5 bases). Trimming stripped 5 bases from V and 2 bases from J, with 15 bases between. The germline CDR1 and CDR2 sequences are SGHTA and FQGNSA. This CDR3 is built from 15 residues. For the CDR3, the DNA is TGTGCCAGCAGCGCCCGGGGGACGGGGAACTATGGCTACACCTTC. Its protein product is CASSARGTGNYGYTF.

This clonotype has ten or more counts. The genes are TRBV24-1 and TRBJ2-2; D is unresolved. V shed 4 bases and J shed 2 bases, with 19 bases lying between them. Germline V gene lookup returns CDR1 KGHDR and CDR2 SFDVKD. The CDR3 contains 18 residues. The CDR3 coding sequence is TGTGCCACCAGTGACCAAGGACCGACCTTTTCCAACACCGGGGAGCTGTTTTTT. This codes for CATSDQGPTFSNTGELFF.

This clonotype was counted at least ten times. The chain employs TRBV12-3 or TRBV12-4 and TRBJ1-1, with D perhaps TRBD1 (6 bases). Deletions cut 1 base from V and 6 bases from J, with 12 bases between. The CDR3 runs to 14 residues. This CDR3 is CASSLVGGHAEAFF. In nucleotides, the CDR3 is TGTGCCAGCAGTTTAGTAGGGGGGCACGCTGAAGCTTTCTTT.

Ten or more counts support this clonotype. This chain uses TRBV6-1 with TRBJ2-7; the D gene is possibly TRBD1 (5 bases). Germline lookup yields CDR1 MNHNS and CDR2 SASEGT. V dropped 2 bases and J dropped 7 bases, with 18 bases sitting between them. The CDR3 spans 15 residues. The CDR3 is CASSETGRVLGEQYF. CDR3 sequence (DNA): TGTGCCAGCAGTGAAACGGGCAGGGTATTAGGTGAGCAGTACTTC.